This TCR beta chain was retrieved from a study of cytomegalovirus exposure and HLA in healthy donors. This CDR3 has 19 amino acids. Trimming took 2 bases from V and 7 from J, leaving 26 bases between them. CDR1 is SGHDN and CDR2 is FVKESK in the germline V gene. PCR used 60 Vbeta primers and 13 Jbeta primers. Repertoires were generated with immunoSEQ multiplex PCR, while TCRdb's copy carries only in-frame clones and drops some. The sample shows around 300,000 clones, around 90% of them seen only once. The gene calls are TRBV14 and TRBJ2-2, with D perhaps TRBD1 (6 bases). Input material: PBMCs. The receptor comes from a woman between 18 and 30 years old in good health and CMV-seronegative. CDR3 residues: CASSQSQGQLVGLIGELFF. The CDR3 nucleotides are TGTGCCAGCAGCCAATCACAAGGACAGCTAGTGGGGCTCATCGGGGAGCTGTTTTTT.